This TCR beta chain derives from a study of OX40 agonist ivuxolimab in advanced cancers. This clone was found a few times. Its specificity is unknown. This table comes from immunoSEQ multiplex PCR, and its TCRdb copy is limited to in-frame clones, with some not included. In the table there are some 43,000 clones, around nine tenths of which are singletons. General study results and limits: Among some nonresponders, normalized T-cell clonal expansion was also low.

The CDR3 sequence is 13 residues long. Trimming removed 5 bases from V and 7 bases from J, with 9 bases in between. Germline CDR1 is SGHAT and CDR2 is FQDESV (reference sequence). The input for sequencing was CD4+ or CD8+ T cells sorted from blood, taken in a trial of the OX40 agonist ivuxolimab. The chain employs TRBV11-1 and TRBJ1-6; D not resolved. The origin of this receptor is an adult with an advanced solid tumor such as melanoma, head and neck, liver or kidney cancer. CDR3 sequence: CASSPRMNSPLHF. The CDR3 nucleotides read TGTGCCAGCAGCCCCAGGATGAATTCACCCCTCCACTTT.